Following are 4 T cell receptor beta chains from one sample sequenced in a study of T cells in Graves' hyperthyroidism and ophthalmopathy. Researchers took RNA transcripts and amplified the TCR beta CDR3 regions from them. Researchers ran a first-round RT-PCR on the TCR CDR3 using the HTBI primer set. TCRdb re-called the multiplex PCR reads through MiXCR, storing one row per CDR3 protein. This sample has fewer than 850,000 distinct CDR3 sequences; 15% to 20% occur once, and the top ten carry about a sixth. Sequences were obtained from blood. The receptors come from a man between 50 and 59 years old with Graves' hyperthyroidism.

This clonotype was seen only a few times. The genes are TRBV15 and TRBJ2-7, with TRBD2 matching over 10 bases. Germline V gives CDR1 LNHNV, CDR2 YYDKDF (reference sequence). The CDR3 extends over 17 amino acids. J gave up 2 bases and V 3 bases, and 10 bases lay outside the gene matches. The CDR3: CATSSLTSGPPPYEQYF. The CDR3 bases are TGTGCCACCAGCAGTTTGACTAGCGGGCCACCCCCCTACGAGCAGTACTTC. The whole variable domain, remainder taken from reference TRBV15 and TRBJ2-7, is DAMVIQNPRYQVTQFGKPVTLSCSQTLNHNVMYWYQQKSSQAPKLLFHYYDKDFNNEADTPDNFQSRRPNTSFCFLDIRSPGLGDTAMYLCATSSLTSGPPPYEQYFGPGTRLTVT.

This clonotype has only a few counts. This chain links TRBV16 with TRBJ2-1; D gene ambiguous. Germline V gene data show CDR1 as KGHSY and CDR2 as FQNENV. V lost 6 bases to trimming and J lost 4 bases, with 16 bases between them. The CDR3 is 15 amino acids. The CDR3 loop reads CASRGDWPLYNEQFF. The CDR3 DNA reads as TGTGCCAGCAGAGGTGACTGGCCTTTATACAATGAGCAGTTCTTC.

The chain recombines TRBV30 with TRBJ2-2, with 9 bases matching TRBD1. Germline assignment: CDR1 GTSNPN and CDR2 SVGIG (reference sequence). This CDR3 comprises 14 residues. The V segment lost 4 bases and the J segment 6 bases; nucleotides outside the gene matches: 6. The CDR3 DNA sequence: TGTGCCTGGAAAGGACAGGGGAAGGCCGGGGAGCTGTTTTTT. The encoded protein is CAWKGQGKAGELFF.

This chain joins TRBV28 and TRBJ2-7; 9 nucleotides agree with TRBD2. Germline-derived CDR1 and CDR2 are MDHEN and SYDVKM. This CDR3 is 16 amino acids long. With 2 bases clipped from V and 4 bases from J, the junction kept 9 bases outside the gene matches. Written as DNA, the CDR3 is TGTGCCAGCAGTTTAGCGGGAGGGACCCACCCGTACGAGCAGTACTTC. It translates to CASSLAGGTHPYEQYF.